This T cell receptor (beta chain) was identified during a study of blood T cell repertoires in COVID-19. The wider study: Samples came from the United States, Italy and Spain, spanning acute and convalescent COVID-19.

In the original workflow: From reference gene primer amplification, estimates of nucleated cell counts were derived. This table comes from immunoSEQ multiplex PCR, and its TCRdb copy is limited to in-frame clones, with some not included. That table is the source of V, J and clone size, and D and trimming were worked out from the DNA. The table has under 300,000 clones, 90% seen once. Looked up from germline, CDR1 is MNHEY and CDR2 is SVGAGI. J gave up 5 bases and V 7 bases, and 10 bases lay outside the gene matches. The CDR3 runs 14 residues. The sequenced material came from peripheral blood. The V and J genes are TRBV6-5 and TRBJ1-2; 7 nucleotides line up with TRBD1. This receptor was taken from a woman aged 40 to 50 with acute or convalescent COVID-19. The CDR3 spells CASNRGTEHYGYTF. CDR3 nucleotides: TGTGCCAGCAATAGAGGGACAGAACATTATGGCTACACCTTC.